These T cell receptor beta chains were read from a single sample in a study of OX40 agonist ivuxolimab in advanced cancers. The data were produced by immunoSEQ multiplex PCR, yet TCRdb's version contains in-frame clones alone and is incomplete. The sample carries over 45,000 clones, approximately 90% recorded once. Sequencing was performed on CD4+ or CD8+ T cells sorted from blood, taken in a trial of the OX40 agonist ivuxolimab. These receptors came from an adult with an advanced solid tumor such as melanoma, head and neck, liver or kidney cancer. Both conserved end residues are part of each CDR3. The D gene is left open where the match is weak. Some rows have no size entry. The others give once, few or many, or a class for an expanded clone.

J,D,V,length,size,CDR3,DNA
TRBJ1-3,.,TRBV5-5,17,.,CASSLGRGPNSGNTIYF,TGTGCCAGCAGCTTGGGCCGAGGGCCGAACTCTGGAAACACCATATATTTT
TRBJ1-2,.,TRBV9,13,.,CASSADGNYGYTF,TGTGCCAGCAGCGCAGACGGAAACTATGGCTACACCTTC
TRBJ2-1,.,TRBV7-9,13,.,CASSPGGVYEQFF,TGTGCCAGCAGTCCGGGTGGGGTCTATGAGCAGTTCTTC
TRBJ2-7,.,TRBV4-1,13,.,CASSQEGGRWQYF,TGCGCCAGCAGCCAAGAGGGGGGCCGGTGGCAGTACTTC
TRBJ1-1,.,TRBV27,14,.,CASSYLGVDTEAFF,TGTGCCAGCAGTTACCTTGGGGTTGACACTGAAGCTTTCTTT
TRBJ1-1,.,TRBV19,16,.,CASSMVPGEGWAEAFF,TGTGCCAGTAGTATGGTTCCAGGGGAGGGATGGGCTGAAGCTTTCTTT
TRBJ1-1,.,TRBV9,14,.,CASSVGPGDTEAFF,TGTGCCAGCAGCGTAGGGCCAGGGGACACTGAAGCTTTCTTT
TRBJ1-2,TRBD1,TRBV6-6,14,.,CASSGTGLNYGYTF,TGTGCCAGCAGCGGGACAGGGCTAAACTATGGCTACACCTTC
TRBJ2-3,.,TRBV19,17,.,CASSTILDRPTTDTQYF,TGTGCCAGTAGTACTATCCTAGACAGGCCAACCACAGATACGCAGTATTTT
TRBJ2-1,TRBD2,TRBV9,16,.,CASSVGRTSGKNEQFF,TGTGCCAGCAGCGTAGGTAGGACTAGCGGTAAAAATGAGCAGTTCTTC
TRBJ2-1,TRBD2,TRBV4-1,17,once,CASSSPSSGGHYNEQFF,TGCGCCAGCAGCTCTCCCTCGAGCGGGGGCCATTACAATGAGCAGTTCTTC
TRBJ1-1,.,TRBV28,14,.,CASSLFARDTEAFF,TGTGCCAGCAGTTTATTCGCTAGGGACACTGAAGCTTTCTTT
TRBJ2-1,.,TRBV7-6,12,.,CASSPLYNEQFF,TGTGCCAGCAGCCCCCTCTACAATGAGCAGTTCTTC
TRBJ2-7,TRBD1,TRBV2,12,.,CASISGQAEQYF,TGTGCCAGCATCTCAGGACAGGCCGAGCAGTACTTC
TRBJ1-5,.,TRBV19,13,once,CASSMSGNQPQHF,TGTGCCAGTAGTATGTCGGGGAATCAGCCCCAGCATTTT
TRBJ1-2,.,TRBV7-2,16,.,CASSSLNDRHTRGYTF,TGTGCCAGCAGCTCCTTAAACGACAGGCATACCCGTGGCTACACCTTC
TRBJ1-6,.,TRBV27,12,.,CASSFQGSPLHF,TGTGCCAGCAGTTTCCAGGGCTCACCCCTCCACTTT
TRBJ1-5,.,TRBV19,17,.,CASSIDSGDYSNQPQHF,TGTGCCAGTAGTATAGATTCAGGGGATTATAGCAATCAGCCCCAGCATTTT
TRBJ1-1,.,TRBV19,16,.,CASSIVGFGENTEAFF,TGTGCCAGTAGTATAGTTGGCTTTGGGGAGAACACTGAAGCTTTCTTT
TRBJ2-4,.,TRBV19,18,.,CASSNPTSRTLAKNIQYF,TGTGCCAGTAGCAATCCCACTTCACGGACCCTAGCCAAAAACATTCAGTACTTC
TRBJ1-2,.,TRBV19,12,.,CATRGGPYGYTF,TGTGCCACCCGGGGCGGGCCCTATGGCTACACCTTC
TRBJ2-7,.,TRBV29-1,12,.,CSVDLGGYEQYF,TGCAGCGTTGATCTGGGGGGCTACGAGCAGTACTTC
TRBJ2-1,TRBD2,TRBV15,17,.,CATSRDFASGREGEQFF,TGTGCCACCAGCAGAGATTTTGCAAGCGGGAGGGAGGGTGAGCAGTTCTTC
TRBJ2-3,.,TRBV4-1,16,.,CASSPSGGPSTDTQYF,TGCGCCAGCAGCCCCTCCGGGGGGCCAAGCACAGATACGCAGTATTTT
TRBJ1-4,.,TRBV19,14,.,CASSMVGTREKLFF,TGTGCCAGTAGTATGGTTGGAACTCGCGAAAAACTGTTTTTT
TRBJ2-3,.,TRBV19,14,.,CASSWGRSTDTQYF,TGTGCCAGCAGCTGGGGGCGATCCACAGATACGCAGTATTTT
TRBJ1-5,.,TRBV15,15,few,CATSIGGDYNQPQHF,TGTGCCACCAGCATAGGCGGGGATTACAATCAGCCCCAGCATTTT
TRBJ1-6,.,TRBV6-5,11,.,CASTDMSPLHF,TGTGCCAGCACGGATATGTCACCCCTCCACTTT
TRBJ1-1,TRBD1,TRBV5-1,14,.,CASSLGQMNTEAFF,TGCGCCAGCAGCCTGGGACAGATGAACACTGAAGCTTTCTTT
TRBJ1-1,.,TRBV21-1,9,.,CARGTEAFF,TGTGCCAGAGGCACTGAAGCTTTCTTT
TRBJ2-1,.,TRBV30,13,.,CASTGRNYNEQFF,TGTGCCTCCACGGGGAGGAACTACAATGAGCAGTTCTTC
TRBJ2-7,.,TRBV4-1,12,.,CASSARTGEQYF,TGCGCCAGCAGCGCCCGGACTGGGGAGCAGTACTTC
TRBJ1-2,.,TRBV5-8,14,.,CASSLRGSHYGYTF,TGTGCCAGCAGCTTGAGGGGCAGTCACTATGGCTACACCTTC
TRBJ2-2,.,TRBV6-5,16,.,CASSYSIGQHTGELFF,TGTGCCAGCAGTTACTCGATTGGACAGCACACCGGGGAGCTGTTTTTT
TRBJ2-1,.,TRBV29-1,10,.,CSVEARELFF,TGCAGCGTTGAAGCCAGGGAACTGTTCTTC
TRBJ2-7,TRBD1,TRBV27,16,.,CASSTSRQGSLYEQYF,TGTGCCAGCAGTACCTCTCGACAGGGGAGCCTTTACGAGCAGTACTTC
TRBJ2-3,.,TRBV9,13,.,CASSALSTDTQYF,TGTGCCAGCAGCGCCCTCAGCACAGATACGCAGTATTTT
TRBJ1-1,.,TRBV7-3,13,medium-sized,CASSPPGGTEAFF,TGTGCCAGCAGCCCCCCGGGGGGCACTGAAGCTTTCTTT
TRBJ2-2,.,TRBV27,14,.,CASSVGVYTGELFF,TGTGCCAGCAGCGTAGGGGTCTACACCGGGGAGCTGTTTTTT
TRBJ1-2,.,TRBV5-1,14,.,CASSVAGTRDGYTF,TGCGCCAGCAGCGTAGCCGGGACTAGAGATGGCTACACCTTC
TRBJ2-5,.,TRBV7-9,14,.,CASSLVGLQETQYF,TGTGCCAGCAGCTTAGTCGGCCTCCAAGAGACCCAGTACTTC
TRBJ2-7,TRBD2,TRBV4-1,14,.,CASSPGTSSYEQYF,TGCGCCAGCAGCCCCGGGACTAGCTCCTACGAGCAGTACTTC
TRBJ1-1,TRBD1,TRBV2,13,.,CASKVRGDPEAFF,TGTGCCAGCAAGGTCAGGGGGGACCCTGAAGCTTTCTTT
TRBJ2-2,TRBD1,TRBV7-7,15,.,CASSEGTGGTGELFF,TGTGCTAGCAGCGAGGGGACAGGGGGCACCGGGGAGCTGTTTTTT
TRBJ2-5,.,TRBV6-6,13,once,CASSYGFQETQYF,TGTGCCAGCAGTTACGGCTTCCAAGAGACCCAGTACTTC
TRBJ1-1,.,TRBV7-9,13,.,CASSLGGVWGAFF,TGTGCCAGCAGCTTAGGAGGGGTTTGGGGAGCTTTCTTT
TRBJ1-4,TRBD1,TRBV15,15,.,CATSLDGQGNEKLFF,TGTGCCACCAGCTTGGACGGACAGGGTAATGAAAAACTGTTTTTT
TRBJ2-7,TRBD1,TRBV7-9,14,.,CASSPGQGSGEQYF,TGTGCCAGCAGTCCGGGACAGGGGTCGGGCGAGCAGTACTTC
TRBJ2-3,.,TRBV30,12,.,CAWRGAEGRQYF,TGTGCCTGGAGGGGTGCGGAGGGAAGGCAGTATTTT
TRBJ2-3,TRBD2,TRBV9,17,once,CASSVLAGGKNTDTQYF,TGTGCCAGCAGCGTACTAGCGGGAGGGAAGAACACAGATACGCAGTATTTT